Sequencing of this T cell receptor beta chain was carried out in a study of T cells in Graves' hyperthyroidism and ophthalmopathy. This clonotype was counted many times. Germline-derived CDR1 and CDR2 are MNHNY and SVGAGI (reference sequence). The CDR3 consists of 15 residues. Trimming shortened V by 0 bases and J by 7 bases, and 13 bases separated the two germline ends. RNA transcripts gave rise to amplified TCR beta CDR3 regions. A set of HTBI primers served as the primers for a first-round RT-PCR of the TCR CDR3. TCRdb called the multiplex PCR reads again in MiXCR, with one record for every CDR3 protein. The data show around 530,000 distinct CDR3 sequences, with 15% to 20% seen just once and 15% to 20% held by the top ten.

The chain couples TRBV6-6 to TRBJ2-1; D might be TRBD1 (6 bases). The sample consisted of blood. This TCR was recovered from a woman under 30 with Graves' ophthalmopathy. CDR3 in amino acids: CASSYSAGVMNEQFF. The CDR3, as DNA: TGTGCCAGCAGTTACTCGGCAGGGGTTATGAATGAGCAGTTCTTC.